The source of this T cell receptor beta chain is a study of human T cells and chemical hapten exposure. Time point of the sample: patch test 1, 2 weeks after DPC sensitization. The treatment: therapeutic diphenylcyclopropenone sensitization with weekly scalp DPC. From the RACE reads, TCRdb called clonotypes with MiXCR, one entry per CDR3 protein. The sample holds about 81,000 distinct CDR3 sequences, about 8% seen once. Germline V gives CDR1 MNHEY, CDR2 SMNVEV (reference sequence). Trimming removed 2 bases from V and 1 base from J, with 21 bases in between. The CDR3 extends over 20 amino acids. Sequencing used whole blood, obtained in connection with sensitization to the hapten diphenylcyclopropenone (DPC). The genes are TRBV27 and TRBJ1-6; D is uncertain. This receptor was taken from a woman aged 30 to 39 with alopecia areata. Some clones in this sample may be carry-over from other donors' samples. For the CDR3, the DNA is TGTGCCAGCAGTTTAACCGCCGGAGCGGGGAGGAGGTCCTATAATTCACCCCTCCACTTT. It yields the protein CASSLTAGAGRRSYNSPLHF.